The TCR beta chain described here comes from a study of T-cell reconstitution after alpha-beta-depleted transplantation in children. Study-level points and caveats: Recipient T cells and thymic progenitors that survived were the source of the high TCRbeta diversity seen at day 60 in some patients. At one year after transplant, newly produced T cells mostly accounted for T-cell counts and diversity.

A remark on this clonotype: Its antigen is undetermined.

Germline V gene lookup returns CDR1 SNHLY and CDR2 FYNNEI. The CDR3 totals 14 residues. V lost 8 bases, J lost 2 bases, and 7 bases stayed unmatched. The authors prepared the TCRbeta library with unique molecular identifiers. TCRdb fed the PCR reads into MiXCR, producing one record per CDR3 protein. The table records about 980,000 distinct CDR3 sequences, about 31% of them present only once. The TCR originated in a boy under three years old who had a stem cell transplant for SCID, so the T cells may come from the graft donor. The source was PBMCs, mostly from graft donor cells, collected 360 days after TCRalphabeta/CD19-depleted stem cell transplant. V usage is TRBV2 and J usage is TRBJ2-3; 7 nucleotides agree with TRBD1. The CDR3 loop reads CASAGTAYTDTQYF. The DNA of the CDR3 is TGTGCCAGCGCCGGGACAGCGTACACAGATACGCAGTATTTT.